Listed below are T cell receptor beta chains from one sample, sequenced in a study of T cells in localized non-small cell lung cancer. Sequencing was performed with immunoSEQ multiplex PCR; in TCRdb, only in-frame clones are kept and a portion is missing. Of around 15,000 clones listed, more than 75% are singletons. The sequences come from peripheral blood, collected before any cancer treatment. The source of these receptors is a male donor at least 60 years old with stage I lung adenocarcinoma. Each CDR3 is given with its conserved first and last residue. A D gene is named only where the DNA matches it firmly. The size field is filled for only some rows; it gives once, few, many or a size class.

>TRBD1|TRBV5-1|-|TRBJ2-5
TGCGCCAGCAGCCGGGACAGGGGTTCGGAGACCCAGTACTTC
CASSRDRGSETQYF
>-|TRBV27|-|TRBJ2-6
TGTGCCAGCAGTTTAAGTCCCTCTGGGGCCAACGTCCTGACTTTC
CASSLSPSGANVLTF
>-|TRBV14|once|TRBJ1-1
TGTGCCAGCAGCCAAGGAACAGGAAACAGAGTTGAAGCTTTCTTT
CASSQGTGNRVEAFF
>-|TRBV4-1|-|TRBJ1-3
TGCGCCAGCAGCCAAGATCGGGGGACTGGAAACACCATATATTTT
CASSQDRGTGNTIYF
>-|TRBV27|-|TRBJ1-1
TGTGCCAGCAGTTTTGGGGGCGGAGGAACTGAAGCTTTCTTT
CASSFGGGGTEAFF
>TRBD1|TRBV15|-|TRBJ1-1
TGTGCCACCAGCGGGGACAGGGTACGCGCTTTCTTT
CATSGDRVRAFF
>TRBD1|TRBV2|-|TRBJ1-4
TGTGCCAGCAGCTCCCAGACAGGGAGGAATGAAAAACTGTTTTTT
CASSSQTGRNEKLFF
>-|TRBV5-8|-|TRBJ2-7
TGTGCCAGCAGCTTGCACCCGGCCGTTGACGAGCAGTACTTC
CASSLHPAVDEQYF
>-|TRBV14|once|TRBJ1-2
TGTGCCAGCAGCCGTCGGGACAACTATGGCTACACCTTC
CASSRRDNYGYTF
>TRBD2|TRBV7-2|-|TRBJ2-1
TGTGCCAGCAGCCGCAGACTAGCGGGGGGACGTAGTGAGCAGTTCTTC
CASSRRLAGGRSEQFF
>-|TRBV15|-|TRBJ2-7
TGTGCCACCAGCAGAGATCGGGGGAGCGAGCAGTACTTC
CATSRDRGSEQYF
>TRBD1|TRBV5-1|few|TRBJ2-7
TGCGCCAGCAGCTCGATCTCCGGGACAGTCAGCTCCTACGAGCAGTACTTC
CASSSISGTVSSYEQYF
>-|TRBV18|once|TRBJ1-1
TGTGCCAGCTCACCGGAGAAGGGTACTGAAGCTTTCTTT
CASSPEKGTEAFF
>-|TRBV19|-|TRBJ2-3
TGTGCCAGTAGTATAGCAGCGGGCACAGATACGCAGTATTTT
CASSIAAGTDTQYF
>-|TRBV28|-|TRBJ2-7
TGTGCCAGCGGATTACAGGGATCTCCCTACGAGCAGTACTTC
CASGLQGSPYEQYF
>-|TRBV7-9|large|TRBJ2-7
TGTGCCAGCAGCTTAGGACAGACCCGCGAGCAGTACTTC
CASSLGQTREQYF
>TRBD2|TRBV19|-|TRBJ2-3
TGTGCCAGTAGCGCAGGGCCGACTAGCGGGGGGGCCGGTACGCAGTATTTT
CASSAGPTSGGAGTQYF
>-|TRBV7-7|-|TRBJ2-1
TGTGCTAGCAGCTTAGCGCCGGACTACAATGAGCAGTTCTTC
CASSLAPDYNEQFF
>-|TRBV5-1|-|TRBJ2-5
TGCGCCAGCAGCTTGGACTGGGGGACGGGAAAAGAGACCCAGTACTTC
CASSLDWGTGKETQYF
>-|TRBV5-1|-|TRBJ2-5
TGCGCCAGCAGCGTAAAACTAGTCCGGCGGGGGACCCAGTACTTC
CASSVKLVRRGTQYF
>-|TRBV27|-|TRBJ2-5
TGTGCCAGCAGCAGGGGGGGCGGAGAGACCCAGTACTTC
CASSRGGGETQYF
>-|TRBV10-2|-|TRBJ2-2
TGCGCCAGCAGTGAGTCCCCTATCACGGTGGGCACCGGGGAGCTGTTTTTT
CASSESPITVGTGELFF
>-|TRBV5-1|-|TRBJ1-2
TGCGCCAGCAGCTTGGGAGAGGGGACGGTTGGCTACACCTTC
CASSLGEGTVGYTF
>-|TRBV5-8|-|TRBJ2-3
TGTGCCAGCAGCTTGGAGGCCGGTACTAGCACAGATACGCAGTATTTT
CASSLEAGTSTDTQYF
>TRBD2|TRBV7-8|-|TRBJ2-7
TGTGCCAGCAGCTTAGTAAGGCCAACCTCCGGGACTAGCGGGATAGGCGAGCAGTACTTC
CASSLVRPTSGTSGIGEQYF
>TRBD1|TRBV2|-|TRBJ1-1
TGTGCCAGCTCACCGGACAGGGGGCGAGCTTTCTTT
CASSPDRGRAFF
>TRBD1|TRBV7-2|-|TRBJ2-1
TGTGCCAGCAGCTTATCACAGGGGTCCTACAATGAGCAGTTCTTC
CASSLSQGSYNEQFF